This T cell receptor (beta chain) is drawn from a study of shared clonotypes between healthy human individuals. The method was immunoSEQ multiplex PCR; TCRdb's version includes in-frame clones alone and lacks a portion of them. The data show some 1 million clones, about 70% seen once. This clone has more than one count but fewer than ten. This clonotype originated in a man in his late teens or twenties in good health. Sample: memory CD4+ T cells sorted from blood. Sample subset: CD45RA-negative fraction.

The CDR3 protein is CASTGPVRTEAFF. CDR3 nucleotides: TGTGCCAGCACAGGGCCCGTACGCACTGAAGCTTTCTTT. The chain carries TRBV7-9 and TRBJ1-1; D is perhaps TRBD1 (5 bases). The CDR3 has 13 residues. Germline V gene lookup returns CDR1 SEHNR and CDR2 FQNEAQ (reference sequence). V lost 7 bases and J lost 4, with 13 bases in between.